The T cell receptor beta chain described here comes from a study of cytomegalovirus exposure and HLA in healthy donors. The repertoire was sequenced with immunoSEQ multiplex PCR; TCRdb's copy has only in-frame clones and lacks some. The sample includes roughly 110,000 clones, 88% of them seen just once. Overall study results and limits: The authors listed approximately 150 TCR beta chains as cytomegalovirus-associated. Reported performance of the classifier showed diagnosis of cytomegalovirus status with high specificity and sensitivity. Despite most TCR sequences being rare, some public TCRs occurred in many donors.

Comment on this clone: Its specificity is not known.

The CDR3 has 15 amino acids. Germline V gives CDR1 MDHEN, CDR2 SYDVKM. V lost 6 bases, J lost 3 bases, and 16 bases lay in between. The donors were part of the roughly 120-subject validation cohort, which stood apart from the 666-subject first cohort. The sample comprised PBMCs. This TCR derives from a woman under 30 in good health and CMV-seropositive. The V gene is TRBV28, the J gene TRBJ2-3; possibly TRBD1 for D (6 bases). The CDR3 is CASSPQGLRTDTQYF. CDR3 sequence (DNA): TGTGCCAGCAGCCCACAGGGTCTCAGAACAGATACGCAGTATTTT.